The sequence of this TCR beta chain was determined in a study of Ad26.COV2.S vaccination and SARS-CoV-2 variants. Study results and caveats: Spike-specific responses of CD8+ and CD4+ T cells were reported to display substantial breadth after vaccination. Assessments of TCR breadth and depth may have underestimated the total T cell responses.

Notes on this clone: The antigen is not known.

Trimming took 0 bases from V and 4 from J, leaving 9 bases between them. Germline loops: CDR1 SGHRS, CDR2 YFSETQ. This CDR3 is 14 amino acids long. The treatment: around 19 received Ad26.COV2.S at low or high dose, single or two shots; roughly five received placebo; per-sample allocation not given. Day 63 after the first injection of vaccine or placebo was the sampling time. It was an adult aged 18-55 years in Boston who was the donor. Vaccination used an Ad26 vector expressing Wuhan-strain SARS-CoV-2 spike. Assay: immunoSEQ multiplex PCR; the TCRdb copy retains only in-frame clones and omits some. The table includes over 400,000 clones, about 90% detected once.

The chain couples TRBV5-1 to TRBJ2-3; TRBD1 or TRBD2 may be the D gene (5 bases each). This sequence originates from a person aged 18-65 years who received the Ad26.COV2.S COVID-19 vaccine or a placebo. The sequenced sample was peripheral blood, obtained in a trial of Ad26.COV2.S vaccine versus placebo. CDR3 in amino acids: CASSLAPGPDTQYF. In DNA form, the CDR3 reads TGCGCCAGCAGCTTGGCCCCGGGGCCAGATACGCAGTATTTT.